This T cell receptor (beta chain) comes out of a study of shared clonotypes between healthy human individuals (TCRdb year 2020). For the wider study: The cohort included three men and a couple of women between 18 and 49 years of age. Blood TCR repertoires of about 5 healthy adults were deeply sequenced to estimate repertoire size and the extent of clonotype sharing between individuals. Different laboratories and diverse techniques were used to prepare libraries and sequence TCR repertoires, to increase sequencing depth and limit assay-specific biases. Each donor's leukapheresis produced roughly between about 0.8 and 10 billion PBMCs. For each donor, CD4 naive and CD4 memory were each run on three plates, CD8 naive on two plates, and CD8 memory on one plate.

The paper as a whole reports these results and caveats: The genetic and exposure-history diversity represented was limited by the small number of donors. Only blood was sampled, and tissue TCR repertoires likely differ from those in blood. Larger estimated clonotype richness was generally found for naive subsets than for memory subsets. Compared with non-shared clonotypes, clonotypes shared by all four sorted-subset donors had higher generation probabilities. Pairwise subsampling indicated that sequencing depth was expected to affect the degree of clonotype sharing among donors. Incomplete sequencing was indicated by rarefaction of sorted-subset datasets, despite the large sequencing depth. Across a few donors, about 5.2% of naive CD4, roughly 3.5% of naive CD8, 2.3% of memory CD4, and over 0.35% of memory CD8 clonotypes were shared.

The donors were healthy, HIV-negative adults who had no recently reported acute infections or vaccinations. Only Caucasian adults living in Nashville, Tennessee, USA were represented among the donors. CD4+ T cells were enriched by magnetic negative selection; naive cells were then positively selected on CD45RA, and the negative fraction formed the memory subset. Blood was collected by leukapheresis, and PBMCs were isolated by Ficoll-Histopaque density gradient centrifugation and then cryopreserved in liquid nitrogen vapor phase. Purity and quantity of every magnetically sorted T cell population were checked by analytical flow cytometry. Genomic DNA was isolated from every sorted fraction and measured by UV absorbance on a Nanodrop 2000c. As to this clone: Which antigen it targets is not known. Nothing much larger sits one base from this clone, and base qualities are not available.

Using the deep immunoSEQ assay, TCR CDR3 regions were amplified from genomic DNA by multiplex PCR. Extracted genomic DNA from each cell subset was spread evenly across all wells of several immunoSEQ 96-well plates, with each plate serving as a replicate. For sorted subsets, roughly 190 ng of genomic DNA, equivalent to roughly 33,000 T cell genomes, went into each replicate PCR. Purified libraries were quantified with a Qubit 3.0 fluorometer, sized on a Bioanalyzer 2100, and re-quantified with the KAPA Library Quantification kit. A separate single-read 150-cycle Illumina NextSeq 550 flow cell was used to sequence each immunoSEQ 96-well plate. In the source study's methods: The immunoSEQ output contained only junctional sequences without quality scores, so filtering could not match that applied to full-length reads. To assign V/J genes and CDR3, sequences were annotated against IMGT germline references using PyIR, a Python wrapper for IgBLAST v1.9. Any read was removed if the V/J assignment was weak (E-value above 1e-6), the CDR3 was missing, or the read contained stop codons, out-of-frame junctions, or ambiguous translated residues. V3J clonotypes were defined as sequences sharing the same inferred V gene, J gene, and CDR3 amino acid sequence. Percentage overlap between repertoires was calculated by dividing the number of shared unique clonotypes by the size of the smaller repertoire. Three approaches were used to assess repertoire richness: RTK rarefaction, the Chao1 estimator, and Recon v2.1 estimates of unobserved clonotypes. For all TCRbeta clonotypes obtained by the gDNA method from a few donors, generation probabilities were computed with OLGA. The table was pulled from immuneACCESS by TCRdb, which kept in-frame rearrangements only. Such tables lose some clones; where checked, under half of the loss comes from unresolved V genes, and the rest has no known cause. Clone size and V and J calls were adopted from that table, with D and trimming inferred from the DNA. Recorded for this sample are about 1.5 million clones; 98% of them occurred a single time. Around 0.45% of the sample is in the top ten clones.

In the germline V gene, CDR1 corresponds to SGHTA and CDR2 to FQGTGA. From its cysteine to its phenylalanine, the CDR3 spans 19 amino acids. Only the CDR3 DNA stays, 57 bases, in frame from base 1. V has 5 bases trimmed and J has 3 bases trimmed; junction bases matching no gene number 12. The chain uses TRBV7-3 and TRBJ2-1, with 14 bases in between that match TRBD2. Sequencing input: naive CD4+ T cells sorted from blood. The sample's cell subset or site label is to be understood as: CD45RA+ positively selected. This TCR was sampled from a man aged 25 to 40 in good health. The bases are TGTGCCAGCAGCCCACCGGGGACTAGCGGGAGAGGTGGCTACAATGAGCAGTTCTTC. Its amino acids are CASSPPGTSGRGGYNEQFF. With all but the CDR3 taken from the reference TRBV7-3 and TRBJ2-1 genes, the full variable domain is: GAGVSQTPSNKVTEKGKYVELRCDPISGHTALYWYRQSLGQGPEFLIYFQGTGAADDSGLPNDRFFAVRPEGSVSTLKIQRTERGDSAVYLCASSPPGTSGRGGYNEQFFGPGTRLTVL.